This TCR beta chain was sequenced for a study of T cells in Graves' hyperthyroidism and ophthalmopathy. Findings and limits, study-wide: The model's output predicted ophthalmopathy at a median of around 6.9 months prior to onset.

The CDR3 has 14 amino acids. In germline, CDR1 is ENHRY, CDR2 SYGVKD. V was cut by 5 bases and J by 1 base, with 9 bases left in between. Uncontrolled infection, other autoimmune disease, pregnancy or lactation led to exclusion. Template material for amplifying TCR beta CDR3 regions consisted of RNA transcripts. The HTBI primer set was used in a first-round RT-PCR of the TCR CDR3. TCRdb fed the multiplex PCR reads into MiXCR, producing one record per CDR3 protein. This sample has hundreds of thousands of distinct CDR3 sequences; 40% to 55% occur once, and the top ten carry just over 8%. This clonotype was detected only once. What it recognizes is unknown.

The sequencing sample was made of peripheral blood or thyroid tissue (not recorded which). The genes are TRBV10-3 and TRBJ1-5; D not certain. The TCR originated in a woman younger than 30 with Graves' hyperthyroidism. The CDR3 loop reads CAISLVGSNQPQHF. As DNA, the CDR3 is TGTGCCATCAGTTTAGTTGGGAGCAATCAGCCCCAGCATTTT.